The rows below give T cell receptor beta chains drawn from one sample of a study of T cell changes during pregnancy in multiple sclerosis. Profiled with immunoSEQ multiplex PCR; TCRdb holds only in-frame clones, not every one. Of 75,000 to 95,000 clones in the sample, roughly 90% were seen once. The source was peripheral blood, collected in the first trimester of pregnancy. The receptors here all came from a female donor in good health, enrolled as a control in a pregnancy study. CDR3s include the opening cysteine and the closing phenylalanine or tryptophan. D genes are given only for firm matches. Clone sizes are given selectively: once, few, many, or a class where the clone is expanded.

D gene | clone size | J gene | CDR3 length | V gene | CDR3 protein | CDR3 DNA
. | . | TRBJ1-5 | 17 | TRBV28 | CASNPRGGAESNQPQHF | TGTGCCAGCAACCCGCGAGGAGGGGCTGAGAGCAATCAGCCCCAGCATTTT
. | . | TRBJ2-7 | 14 | TRBV27 | CASSLRQARYEQYF | TGTGCCAGCAGTTTACGGCAGGCTCGCTACGAGCAGTACTTC
. | . | TRBJ1-6 | 16 | TRBV14 | CASSQVQGVYNSPLHF | TGTGCCAGCAGCCAAGTCCAAGGGGTTTATAATTCACCCCTCCACTTT
TRBD2 | once | TRBJ2-1 | 19 | TRBV6-1 | CASSVSGTSGISSYNEQFF | TGTGCCAGCAGTGTATCCGGGACTAGCGGTATTAGCTCCTACAATGAGCAGTTCTTC
TRBD1 | . | TRBJ1-2 | 15 | TRBV12-5 | CASGLTGDPSDGYTF | TGTGCTAGTGGTTTGACAGGGGATCCGTCGGATGGCTACACCTTC
. | . | TRBJ2-6 | 16 | TRBV5-4 | CASSLPEGTGANVLTF | TGTGCCAGCAGCTTGCCGGAGGGAACCGGGGCCAACGTCCTGACTTTC
. | . | TRBJ1-5 | 14 | TRBV27 | CASSFRQGTQPQHF | TGTGCCAGCAGTTTCAGGCAGGGCACTCAGCCCCAGCATTTT
TRBD1 | . | TRBJ2-5 | 15 | TRBV19 | CASSPRQGVWVTQYF | TGTGCCAGTAGTCCAAGACAGGGAGTATGGGTGACCCAGTACTTC
TRBD1 | . | TRBJ2-6 | 18 | TRBV18 | CASSPPGQGLSGANVLTF | TGTGCCAGCTCACCCCCGGGACAGGGCCTCTCTGGGGCCAACGTCCTGACTTTC
TRBD2 | . | TRBJ2-7 | 14 | TRBV7-8 | CASTERSSGYEQYF | TGTGCCAGCACCGAAAGGTCTAGCGGGTACGAGCAGTACTTC
TRBD1 | . | TRBJ2-6 | 18 | TRBV9 | CASSESRTGSSGANVLTF | TGTGCCAGCTCCGAGTCCAGGACAGGGAGCTCTGGGGCCAACGTCCTGACTTTC
TRBD1 | . | TRBJ1-5 | 17 | TRBV19 | CASSIGGQARSNQPQHF | TGTGCCAGTAGTATAGGGGGACAGGCAAGAAGCAATCAGCCCCAGCATTTT
. | once | TRBJ1-3 | 14 | TRBV5-1 | CASSLTRGGNTIYF | TGCGCCAGCAGCTTGACCAGGGGTGGAAACACCATATATTTT
TRBD1 | . | TRBJ1-4 | 18 | TRBV7-9 | CASSSTQGAYSTNEKLFF | TGTGCCAGCAGCTCTACACAGGGGGCATATTCAACTAATGAAAAACTGTTTTTT
TRBD1 | . | TRBJ1-1 | 17 | TRBV18 | CASSLSRLDRRYTEAFF | TGTGCCAGCTCACTTTCCCGCTTGGACAGGCGATACACTGAAGCTTTCTTT
. | . | TRBJ1-2 | 13 | TRBV7-2 | CASSLAGQVGYTF | TGTGCCAGCAGCTTAGCGGGGCAAGTTGGCTACACCTTC
TRBD2 | . | TRBJ2-1 | 17 | TRBV7-9 | CASSQPGGTSGSNEQFF | TGTGCCAGCAGCCAACCGGGTGGGACTAGCGGGAGCAATGAGCAGTTCTTC
. | . | TRBJ2-5 | 13 | TRBV5-4 | CASSLPQQETQYF | TGTGCCAGCAGCTTGCCCCAACAAGAGACCCAGTACTTC
. | . | TRBJ1-1 | 15 | TRBV27 | CASSFRRGSGTEAFF | TGTGCCAGCAGTTTTAGGCGGGGGTCGGGCACTGAAGCTTTCTTT
TRBD1 | . | TRBJ2-7 | 14 | TRBV5-1 | CASSSGTVNYEQYF | TGCGCCAGCAGCTCCGGGACAGTAAACTACGAGCAGTACTTC